This T cell receptor beta chain was profiled in a study of shared clonotypes between healthy human individuals. Notes on the study in general: Of the naive CD4 clonotypes, around 5.2% were shared across a handful of donors.

The CDR3 loop spans 14 amino acids. V lost 3 bases, J lost 1 base, and 1 base stayed unmatched. The V gene's germline CDR1 is LGHNA and CDR2 YSLEER. Produced via immunoSEQ multiplex PCR; TCRdb's table is partial and in-frame only. This repertoire shows more than 2 million clones, almost 96% found once; its top ten account for around 0.13%. Points on this clone: What it recognizes is unknown.

The specimen sequenced was naive CD4+ T cells sorted from blood. Sample subset: CD45RA+ positively selected. This TCR was sampled from a man aged 18-30 years in good health. The chain is built from TRBV4-3 and TRBJ2-7; 9 positions match TRBD1. This CDR3 is CASSQTGGSYEQYF. CDR3 nucleotides: TGCGCCAGCAGCCAGACAGGGGGTTCCTACGAGCAGTACTTC.